This TCR beta chain came from a study of technical replicates of blood from a few donors. The data were produced by immunoSEQ multiplex PCR, yet TCRdb's version contains in-frame clones alone and is incomplete. The sample lists over 55,000 clones; roughly 96% were seen once. V dropped 1 base and J dropped 0; count of bases not matched to a gene: 8. The V gene's germline CDR1 is LGHNA and CDR2 YNFKEQ. The CDR3 has 17 amino acids. The rearrangement links TRBV4-2 to TRBJ2-5, with TRBD1 matching over 7 bases. The sequence came from a human donor in good health. The sample comprised T cells isolated from PBMCs. The CDR3 DNA sequence: TGTGCCAGCAGCCAAGTTGAGACAGGGAGATACCAAGAGACCCAGTACTTC. Translated, it gives CASSQVETGRYQETQYF.